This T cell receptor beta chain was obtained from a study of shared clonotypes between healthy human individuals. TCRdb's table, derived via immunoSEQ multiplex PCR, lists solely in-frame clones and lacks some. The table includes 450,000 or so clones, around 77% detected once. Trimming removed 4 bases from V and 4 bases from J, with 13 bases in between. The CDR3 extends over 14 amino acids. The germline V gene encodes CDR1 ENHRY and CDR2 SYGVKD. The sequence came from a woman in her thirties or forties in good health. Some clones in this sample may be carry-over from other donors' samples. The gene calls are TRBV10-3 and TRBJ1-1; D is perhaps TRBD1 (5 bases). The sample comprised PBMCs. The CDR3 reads CAISVKGSSTEAFF. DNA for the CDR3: TGTGCCATCAGTGTGAAGGGGTCCAGCACTGAAGCTTTCTTT.